Below are 9 T cell receptor beta chains sequenced from a single sample in a study of T cells in Graves' hyperthyroidism and ophthalmopathy. Amplified TCR beta CDR3 regions came from RNA transcripts. Researchers ran a first-round RT-PCR on the TCR CDR3 using the HTBI primer set. Each CDR3 protein is one row after TCRdb ran MiXCR on the multiplex PCR reads. The repertoire has hundreds of thousands of distinct CDR3 sequences, over 15% of them found once; the top ten carry more than 15%. Sequencing input: blood. The receptors were gathered from a young woman with Graves' hyperthyroidism.

This clonotype was counted between two and nine times. This chain joins TRBV30 and TRBJ2-4; 8 nucleotides line up with TRBD2. V lost 8 bases to trimming and J lost 3 bases; unmatched junction nucleotides: 3. This CDR3 spans 12 amino acids. Germline V gives CDR1 GTSNPN, CDR2 SVGIG (reference sequence). CDR3: CALGTSKNIQYF. As DNA, the CDR3 is TGTGCCCTGGGGACTAGCAAAAACATTCAGTACTTC.

About this clonotype: With a much larger clone just one base away, this may be a read error. The gene calls are TRBV11-2 and TRBJ1-1; D is perhaps TRBD1 (6 bases). The CDR3 has 15 residues. Germline V gives CDR1 SGHAT, CDR2 FQNNGV. The V end was cut by 1 base, the J end by 1 base, with 10 bases between. The CDR3 loop is CASSLGGGWNTEAFF. The CDR3 region has the DNA TGTGCCAGCAGCTTAGGTGGGGGCTGGAACACTGAAGCTTTCTTT.

In its sample, this clonotype was seen a few times. The J gene is TRBJ1-2, the V gene TRBV12-3 or TRBV12-4; D possibly corresponds to TRBD1 (6 bases). Between the trimmed V and J ends, which lost 7 bases and 8 bases, there was a span of 17 bases. The length of the CDR3 is 13 residues. The CDR3: CASTYPGAWGYTF. The CDR3 region has the DNA TGTGCCAGCACCTACCCGGGGGCCTGGGGCTACACCTTC.

This clonotype showed up many times. The rearrangement links TRBV24-1 to TRBJ1-1; D is uncertain. V was cut by 8 bases and J by 2 bases, with 11 bases left in between. The CDR3 totals 13 residues. The germline V gene encodes CDR1 KGHDR and CDR2 SFDVKD. Here the CDR3 DNA reads TGTGCCACCACCCGAGGTGAAAACACTGAAGCTTTCTTT. Its protein product is CATTRGENTEAFF.

Remarks on this clonotype: A much larger clone is a single base away; this may be a read error. The gene calls are TRBV6-1 and TRBJ1-2; D unclear. V shed 8 bases and J shed 6 bases, with 13 bases lying between them. CDR1 MNHNS and CDR2 SASEGT come from the germline V gene. This CDR3 comprises 12 residues. The CDR3: CASGVGPDGYTF. The CDR3 DNA reads TGTGCCAGCGGTGTCGGACCTGATGGCTACACCTTC.

This clonotype showed up just a few times. The J gene is TRBJ1-1, the V gene TRBV6-2 or TRBV6-3; tentatively, D is TRBD1 (5 bases). V lost 2 bases to trimming and J lost 6 bases, with 16 bases between them. CDR3 length: 15 amino acids. CDR1 is MNHEY and CDR2 is SVGEGT in the germline V gene. The CDR3: CASSYRGRQGPEAFF. The CDR3 DNA is TGTGCCAGCAGTTACAGGGGTAGGCAGGGCCCTGAAGCTTTCTTT.

In its sample, this clonotype was seen many times. The V call is TRBV20-1, the J call TRBJ1-5, with D hard to call. Trimming took off 1 base at V and 2 bases at J, with 9 bases between the two ends. The CDR3 runs to 14 residues. The germline CDR1 and CDR2 sequences are DFQATT and SNEGSKA (reference sequence). In DNA, the CDR3 is TGCAGTGCTAGAGCCGGGGAGGGCAATCAGCCCCAGCATTTT. It translates to CSARAGEGNQPQHF.

With respect to this clonotype: A much larger clone sits a single nucleotide away, making a read error possible. This chain uses TRBV7-9 with TRBJ2-1, with D possibly called TRBD1 or TRBD2 (6 bases each). Judging by the DNA end, TRBJ2-7 fits better; the J call may be wrong. This CDR3 comprises 14 residues. In germline, CDR1 is SEHNR, CDR2 FQNEAQ (reference sequence). The CDR3 region is CASSYSGEDNEQYF. The CDR3 DNA reads as TGTGCCAGCAGCTATTCAGGGGAGGACAATGAGCAGTACTTC.

In its sample, this clonotype was seen many times. The CDR3, as DNA: TGTGCCAGCAGCTCCCACACGGGACAGGGGGACGAGCAGTACTTC. Its translation is CASSSHTGQGDEQYF. This rearrangement joins TRBV7-2 to TRBJ2-7; 11 bases align to TRBD1. CDR1 and CDR2 (germline): SGHTA, FQGNSA. Trimming at V came to 4 bases and at J to 5 bases, leaving 7 bases not matched to a gene. The CDR3 loop spans 15 amino acids. The whole variable domain, remainder taken from reference TRBV7-2 and TRBJ2-7, is GAGVSQSPSNKVTEKGKDVELRCDPISGHTALYWYRQSLGQGLEFLIYFQGNSAPDKSGLPSDRFSAERTGGSVSTLTIQRTQQEDSAVYLCASSSHTGQGDEQYFGPGTRLTVT.